Following are 22 T cell receptor beta chains from one sample sequenced in a study of CD4 T cells in relation to SARS-CoV-2 and coronaviruses. The antigens for these receptors are not known. The unexposed donors gave CD4+ T cells in about 2010-2019, prior to COVID-19. After about 10 days of culture, CD4+ T cells were isolated. Sequenced by immunoSEQ multiplex PCR; TCRdb stores in-frame clones only, minus some. The table has some 29,000 clones, roughly 72% seen once; the top ten hold approximately 15%. Source material: CD4+ T cells from PBMCs, cultured in vitro. The receptor source for this set is a human donor in good health.

This clone came up once. The V call is TRBV11-2, the J call TRBJ2-1, with D perhaps matching TRBD2 (6 bases). V was shortened by 3 bases and J by 3 bases, with 21 bases between the two germline ends. Germline V gene lookup returns CDR1 SGHAT and CDR2 FQNNGV. This CDR3 is built from 18 residues. This CDR3 reads CASSLAPSGPTLYNEQFF. DNA for the CDR3: TGTGCCAGCAGCTTGGCCCCCAGCGGGCCTACTCTCTACAATGAGCAGTTCTTC.

This clone was counted between two and nine times. The chain has TRBV2 and TRBJ2-7, with a tentative D call TRBD2 (6 bases). V was shortened by 1 base and J by 7 bases, with 14 bases between the two germline ends. This CDR3 region has 14 residues. In germline, CDR1 is SNHLY, CDR2 FYNNEI. CDR3 sequence: CASSEVAAWGEQYF. The CDR3, as DNA: TGTGCCAGCAGTGAAGTAGCGGCCTGGGGAGAGCAGTACTTC.

In nucleotides, the CDR3 is TGTGCCAGCAGTCCGCTTTTTACTAGCGGAAGGAGCTCCTACAATGAGCAGTTCTTC. This codes for CASSPLFTSGRSSYNEQFF. This chain uses TRBV27 with TRBJ2-1; TRBD2 aligns across 8 bases. The length of the CDR3 is 19 residues. V lost 5 bases and J lost 0; bases outside the gene matches: 15. Germline CDR1 reads MNHEY; CDR2 reads SMNVEV (reference sequence).

There are a few counts of this clone. The chain carries TRBV11-2 and TRBJ1-1; no reliable D call. The V end lost 6 bases, the J end lost 11 bases, and 13 bases lay between the germline ends. In germline, CDR1 is SGHAT, CDR2 FQNNGV. The length of the CDR3 is 11 residues. As DNA, the CDR3 is TGTGCCAGCAGTCAACGGCTCACGGCTTTCTTT. Residues: CASSQRLTAFF.

V and J are TRBV19 and TRBJ1-5; D is possibly TRBD1 (6 bases). The CDR3 spans 14 residues. Germline V gene sequence: CDR1 LNHDA, CDR2 SQIVND (reference sequence). The V gene lost 3 bases and the J gene lost 4 bases, with 10 bases spanning the gap. CDR3 sequence reads: CASSMGTKNQPQHF. CDR3 sequence (DNA): TGTGCCAGTAGTATGGGGACAAAGAATCAGCCCCAGCATTTT.

V gene TRBV10-3 combines with J gene TRBJ1-5, with TRBD1 as a possible D gene (5 bases). The germline CDR1 and CDR2 sequences are ENHRY and SYGVKD. The germline V and J ends were trimmed by 3 bases and 8 bases, with 11 bases remaining between them. The CDR3 covers 13 residues. The CDR3 region is CAISDGGAEPQHF. The CDR3 region has the DNA TGTGCCATCAGTGATGGGGGAGCGGAGCCCCAGCATTTT.

The CDR3 protein is CASSREGGGYTF. DNA of the CDR3: TGTGCCAGCTCGCGGGAAGGCGGTGGCTACACCTTC. V is TRBV6-6 and J is TRBJ1-2, with unresolved D. This CDR3 has 12 residues. Germline CDR1 is MNHNY and CDR2 is SVGAGI (reference sequence). V was trimmed by 8 bases and J by 7 bases, leaving 14 bases between them.

As regards this clone: The junction and the germline gene differ at one end; a read error may be behind it. This chain connects TRBV11-2 to TRBJ2-3; D gene unclear. From germline, CDR1 is SGHAT and CDR2 FQNNGV. There are 13 residues in the CDR3. The CDR3 here is CASSLAGTDTQYF. Written as DNA, the CDR3 is TGTGCTAGCAGCTTGGCCGGCACAGATACGCAGTATTTT.

As DNA, the CDR3 is TGTGCCAGCAGCCAAGAGGGCCAGGGGGCAAACACTGAAGCTTTCTTT. Translation: CASSQEGQGANTEAFF. The chain employs TRBV4-2 and TRBJ1-1; 8 nucleotides line up with TRBD1. Germline V CDR1 and CDR2: LGHNA, YNFKEQ. Losses at the gene ends were 0 bases for V and 2 bases for J; bases not matched to a gene: 5. This CDR3 is 16 amino acids long.

A few counts support this clone. This chain connects TRBV2 to TRBJ1-1, with no clear D. CDR3 length: 13 amino acids. The V and J ends lost 5 bases and 3 bases respectively, with 10 bases between them. In germline, CDR1 is SNHLY, CDR2 FYNNEI. CDR3 nucleotides: TGTGCCAGCAGTTGGTGGCAGGACACTGAAGCTTTCTTT. Translated: CASSWWQDTEAFF.

The chain employs TRBV2 and TRBJ1-1, with TRBD1 matching 7 bases. The CDR3 is 12 amino acids. Germline assignment: CDR1 SNHLY and CDR2 FYNNEI. J gave up 11 bases and V 5 bases, and 8 bases lay outside the gene matches. The CDR3 sequence is CASSLEGQRAFF. The CDR3 nucleotides are TGTGCCAGCAGTCTAGAGGGACAGCGGGCTTTCTTT.

CDR3 DNA: TGCAGCGTTGAAGACCGACTAGCGGGAGGGCCTACTGAGCAGTTCTTC. Translated: CSVEDRLAGGPTEQFF. The chain combines TRBV29-1 with TRBJ2-1; TRBD2 agrees at 14 bases. This CDR3 region has 16 residues. CDR1 is SQVTM and CDR2 is ANQGSEA in the germline V gene. After removal of 0 bases from V and 9 bases from J, the junction contained 7 bases not matched to a gene.

This clone was seen only a few times. The V and J genes are TRBV6-6 and TRBJ2-2; no reliable D call. Trimming cost V 2 bases and J 4 bases, with 11 bases left between them. This CDR3 is 15 amino acids long. The germline V gene has CDR1 MNHNY and CDR2 SVGAGI (reference sequence). The DNA of the CDR3 is TGTGCCAGCAGTTACAGACAAGGCGGCACCGGGGAGCTGTTTTTT. Amino acid sequence: CASSYRQGGTGELFF.

The chain employs TRBV10-2 and TRBJ2-4; D is ambiguous. Per germline, CDR1 WSHSY and CDR2 SAAADI. There are 15 residues in the CDR3. V was pared by 3 bases and J by 0 bases, with 9 bases between. The CDR3 is CASSDGELAKNIQYF. The CDR3 coding sequence is TGCGCCAGCAGTGACGGCGAACTAGCCAAAAACATTCAGTACTTC.

In its sample, this clone was seen a few times. This chain joins TRBV4-2 and TRBJ1-3; the D is unclear. The V gene lost 0 bases and the J gene lost 0 bases, with 12 bases spanning the gap. CDR1 is LGHNA and CDR2 is YNFKEQ in the germline V gene. CDR3 length: 17 residues. CDR3 in amino acids: CASSQDWETPSGNTIYF. CDR3 in DNA: TGTGCCAGCAGCCAAGATTGGGAAACACCCTCTGGAAACACCATATATTTT.

The chain combines TRBV10-1 with TRBJ1-2, with D possibly being TRBD1 (5 bases). The germline V gene encodes CDR1 WNHNN and CDR2 SYGVQD (reference sequence). The CDR3 sequence is 15 residues long. Trimming pared 3 bases from V and 6 bases from J, leaving 17 bases between. The CDR3 DNA is TGCGCCAGCAGTGACGGGGCTTGGGGGGGGGATGGCTACACCTTC. The encoded protein is CASSDGAWGGDGYTF.

Details on this clone: This same CDR3 is encoded by further DNA sequences in the sample. This rearrangement joins TRBV11-1 to TRBJ2-7; 8 nucleotides line up with TRBD2. The J segment lost 0 bases and the V segment lost 6 bases, leaving 7 bases of the junction unmatched. Germline assignment: CDR1 SGHAT and CDR2 FQDESV (reference sequence). The CDR3 is 15 residues long. The DNA of the CDR3 is TGTGCCAGCAGTCGCTTAGCGGGGAGCTCCTACGAGCAGTACTTC. It translates to CASSRLAGSSYEQYF.

J is TRBJ2-5 and V is TRBV19; D is perhaps TRBD1 or TRBD2 (5 bases each). The germline V gene encodes CDR1 LNHDA and CDR2 SQIVND (reference sequence). The CDR3 contains 12 residues. V lost 2 bases to trimming and J lost 5 bases, with 6 bases between them. Here the CDR3 DNA reads TGTGCCAGTAGTATATGGGGGGAGACCCAGTACTTC. The encoded protein is CASSIWGETQYF.

J is TRBJ1-6 and V is TRBV12-3 or TRBV12-4, with no clear D. Deletions cut 6 bases from V and 7 bases from J, with 1 base between. The CDR3 is made up of 10 amino acids. In nucleotides, the CDR3 is TGTGCCAGCAGAAATTCACCCCTCCACTTT. It encodes CASRNSPLHF.

This sequence joins TRBV5-1 and TRBJ2-7, with D uncertain. The CDR3 covers 14 residues. CDR1 and CDR2 from the germline V gene are SGHRS and YFSETQ. The V gene lost 6 bases and the J gene lost 0 bases, with 13 bases spanning the gap. The DNA for the CDR3 is TGCGCCAGCACCCGGATGGGGTTCTCCTACGAGCAGTACTTC. Protein sequence: CASTRMGFSYEQYF. The full variable domain, rest sourced from reference TRBV5-1 and TRBJ2-7, is KAGVTQTPRYLIKTRGQQVTLSCSPISGHRSVSWYQQTPGQGLQFLFEYFSETQRNKGNFPGRFSGRQFSNSRSEMNVSTLELGDSALYLCASTRMGFSYEQYFGPGTRLTVT.

This clone showed up just a few times. The chain employs TRBV7-8 and TRBJ1-5; D may be TRBD1 (5 bases). The germline V and J ends were trimmed by 6 bases and 0 bases, with 15 bases remaining between them. The CDR3 extends over 16 amino acids. Germline V gene sequence: CDR1 SGHVS, CDR2 FQNEAQ. CDR3 DNA sequence: TGTGCCAGCAGGGTCGACGGGACCTATAGCAATCAGCCCCAGCATTTT. Its protein is CASRVDGTYSNQPQHF.

This clone has only one observation. V gene TRBV5-1 combines with J gene TRBJ2-7, with TRBD1 as a possible D gene (6 bases). CDR1 is SGHRS, CDR2 YFSETQ, per germline. The CDR3 consists of 14 residues. The V end lost 4 bases, the J end lost 7 bases, and 18 bases lay between the germline ends. The DNA of the CDR3 is TGCGCCAGCAGCGGGGGACATACTAACGGGGAGCAGTACTTC. Translated: CASSGGHTNGEQYF.